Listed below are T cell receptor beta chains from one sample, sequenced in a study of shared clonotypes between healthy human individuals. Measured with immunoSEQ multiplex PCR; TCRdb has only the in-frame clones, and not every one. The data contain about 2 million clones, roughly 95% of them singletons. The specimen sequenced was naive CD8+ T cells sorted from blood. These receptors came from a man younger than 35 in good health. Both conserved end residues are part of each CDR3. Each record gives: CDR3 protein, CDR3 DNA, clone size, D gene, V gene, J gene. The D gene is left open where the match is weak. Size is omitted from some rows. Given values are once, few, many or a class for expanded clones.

CDR3 protein: CASSLDLNTEAFF
CDR3 DNA: TGCGCCAGCAGCTTGGACCTGAACACTGAAGCTTTCTTT
clone size: few
D gene: -
V gene: TRBV5-1
J gene: TRBJ1-1

CDR3 protein: CASGGWGNEQFF
CDR3 DNA: TGTGCCTCGGGGGGATGGGGGAATGAGCAGTTCTTC
clone size: -
D gene: TRBD2
V gene: TRBV27
J gene: TRBJ2-1

CDR3 protein: CASGLGGLNEQFF
CDR3 DNA: TGTGCTAGTGGTTTGGGAGGACTGAATGAGCAGTTCTTC
clone size: -
D gene: -
V gene: TRBV12-5
J gene: TRBJ2-1

CDR3 protein: CASSLVVSGNTIYF
CDR3 DNA: TGTGCCAGCAGCTTAGTTGTCTCTGGAAACACCATATATTTT
clone size: -
D gene: -
V gene: TRBV7-9
J gene: TRBJ1-3

CDR3 protein: CASSLESVKETQYF
CDR3 DNA: TGTGCCAGCAGCTTAGAATCGGTGAAAGAGACCCAGTACTTC
clone size: -
D gene: -
V gene: TRBV13
J gene: TRBJ2-5

CDR3 protein: CASSSGASYEQYF
CDR3 DNA: TGTGCCAGCAGTTCCGGGGCGTCCTACGAGCAGTACTTC
clone size: -
D gene: -
V gene: TRBV27
J gene: TRBJ2-7

CDR3 protein: CASSSPLSNQPQHF
CDR3 DNA: TGTGCCAGCAGCTCACCCCTAAGCAATCAGCCCCAGCATTTT
clone size: -
D gene: -
V gene: TRBV7-9
J gene: TRBJ1-5

CDR3 protein: CASSFSGADYEQYF
CDR3 DNA: TGTGCCAGCAGCTTTAGCGGGGCCGACTACGAGCAGTACTTC
clone size: -
D gene: TRBD2
V gene: TRBV5-4
J gene: TRBJ2-7

CDR3 protein: CASSSPAVAIRGELFF
CDR3 DNA: TGTGCCAGCAGCTCCCCCGCAGTAGCGATTCGTGGGGAGCTGTTTTTT
clone size: -
D gene: -
V gene: TRBV13
J gene: TRBJ2-2

CDR3 protein: CASSVGNTGELFF
CDR3 DNA: TGTGCCAGCAGTGTCGGGAACACCGGGGAGCTGTTTTTT
clone size: -
D gene: -
V gene: TRBV28
J gene: TRBJ2-2

CDR3 protein: CASSFARGDGEQYF
CDR3 DNA: TGCGCCAGCAGCTTTGCCAGGGGAGATGGCGAGCAGTACTTC
clone size: -
D gene: -
V gene: TRBV5-1
J gene: TRBJ2-7

CDR3 protein: CASSPGTSFNEQFF
CDR3 DNA: TGCGCCAGCAGCCCAGGGACTTCCTTCAATGAGCAGTTCTTC
clone size: -
D gene: -
V gene: TRBV4-1
J gene: TRBJ2-1

CDR3 protein: CASSLVDSGGRAYNEQFF
CDR3 DNA: TGTGCCAGCAGCTTAGTGGATTCGGGCGGGAGGGCCTACAATGAGCAGTTCTTC
clone size: -
D gene: TRBD2
V gene: TRBV7-2
J gene: TRBJ2-1

CDR3 protein: CASSPTLQGRVEQYF
CDR3 DNA: TGTGCCAGCAGCCCTACCTTACAGGGAAGGGTCGAGCAGTACTTC
clone size: -
D gene: -
V gene: TRBV2
J gene: TRBJ2-7

CDR3 protein: CATLGATNTGELFF
CDR3 DNA: TGTGCCACCCTAGGGGCGACGAACACCGGGGAGCTGTTTTTT
clone size: -
D gene: -
V gene: TRBV28
J gene: TRBJ2-2

CDR3 protein: CASSLVAESSYNEQFF
CDR3 DNA: TGTGCCAGCAGCTTGGTTGCGGAGAGCTCCTACAATGAGCAGTTCTTC
clone size: -
D gene: -
V gene: TRBV5-6
J gene: TRBJ2-1

CDR3 protein: CASSPQYDRGPTNEKLFF
CDR3 DNA: TGTGCCAGCTCACCACAATACGACAGGGGTCCAACTAATGAAAAACTGTTTTTT
clone size: -
D gene: TRBD1
V gene: TRBV18
J gene: TRBJ1-4

CDR3 protein: CASSLGVLAASDTQYF
CDR3 DNA: TGTGCCAGCAGCTTAGGGGTACTAGCGGCCTCAGATACGCAGTATTTT
clone size: -
D gene: TRBD2
V gene: TRBV11-2
J gene: TRBJ2-3

CDR3 protein: CSAGTGMGEKLFF
CDR3 DNA: TGCAGCGCCGGGACAGGGATGGGTGAAAAACTGTTTTTT
clone size: -
D gene: TRBD1
V gene: TRBV29-1
J gene: TRBJ1-4

CDR3 protein: CASSVMGGTEAFF
CDR3 DNA: TGTGCCAGCAGCGTAATGGGAGGCACTGAAGCTTTCTTT
clone size: few
D gene: -
V gene: TRBV9
J gene: TRBJ1-1

CDR3 protein: CASINPGTSDPRRYNEQFF
CDR3 DNA: TGTGCCAGCATCAATCCCGGGACTAGCGACCCAAGGAGATACAATGAGCAGTTCTTC
clone size: -
D gene: TRBD2
V gene: TRBV7-9
J gene: TRBJ2-1

CDR3 protein: CSARVYGEQFF
CDR3 DNA: TGCAGTGCTAGAGTGTATGGTGAGCAGTTCTTC
clone size: -
D gene: -
V gene: TRBV20-1
J gene: TRBJ2-1

CDR3 protein: CASSLWGGASYNEQFF
CDR3 DNA: TGTGCCAGCAGTTTATGGGGGGGGGCCTCCTACAATGAGCAGTTCTTC
clone size: -
D gene: -
V gene: TRBV27
J gene: TRBJ2-1

CDR3 protein: CASRGNRMETQYF
CDR3 DNA: TGTGCCAGCAGGGGAAATCGGATGGAGACCCAGTACTTC
clone size: -
D gene: -
V gene: TRBV28
J gene: TRBJ2-5

CDR3 protein: CASTEIDRANYGYTF
CDR3 DNA: TGTGCCAGCACCGAGATCGACAGAGCTAACTATGGCTACACCTTC
clone size: once
D gene: -
V gene: TRBV6-1
J gene: TRBJ1-2

CDR3 protein: CASSSGLAEYNEQFF
CDR3 DNA: TGTGCCAGCAGCTCGGGACTAGCGGAATACAATGAGCAGTTCTTC
clone size: -
D gene: TRBD2
V gene: TRBV11-2
J gene: TRBJ2-1

CDR3 protein: CASSPWTSGTDEQYF
CDR3 DNA: TGCGCCAGCAGCCCATGGACTAGCGGGACTGACGAGCAGTACTTC
clone size: -
D gene: TRBD2
V gene: TRBV5-1
J gene: TRBJ2-7

CDR3 protein: CASGDHQGTSTDTQYF
CDR3 DNA: TGTGCCAGCGGCGACCATCAGGGTACTAGCACAGATACGCAGTATTTT
clone size: once
D gene: -
V gene: TRBV9
J gene: TRBJ2-3

CDR3 protein: CASSYSDPTDTQYF
CDR3 DNA: TGTGCCAGCAGTTACTCCGACCCCACAGATACGCAGTATTTT
clone size: -
D gene: -
V gene: TRBV6-6
J gene: TRBJ2-3

CDR3 protein: CASSEDNYNEQFF
CDR3 DNA: TGTGCCAGCAGCGAAGACAATTACAATGAGCAGTTCTTC
clone size: -
D gene: -
V gene: TRBV9
J gene: TRBJ2-1

CDR3 protein: CASSLRLAEVTWHNEQFF
CDR3 DNA: TGTGCCAGCAGCTTAAGGCTAGCGGAAGTCACATGGCACAATGAGCAGTTCTTC
clone size: -
D gene: TRBD2
V gene: TRBV13
J gene: TRBJ2-1

CDR3 protein: CASRSDGRGNSPLHF
CDR3 DNA: TGTGCCAGCAGGTCCGACGGGAGGGGGAATTCACCCCTTCACTTT
clone size: -
D gene: -
V gene: TRBV6-5
J gene: TRBJ1-6

CDR3 protein: CASSELPGGGNEQYF
CDR3 DNA: TGTGCCAGCAGCGAATTACCAGGGGGAGGGAACGAGCAGTACTTC
clone size: -
D gene: -
V gene: TRBV7-6
J gene: TRBJ2-7

CDR3 protein: CASSQILADTQYF
CDR3 DNA: TGTGCCAGCAGCCAAATCCTAGCAGATACGCAGTATTTT
clone size: -
D gene: -
V gene: TRBV4-2
J gene: TRBJ2-3

CDR3 protein: CASSLAGDGIYEQYF
CDR3 DNA: TGTGCCAGCAGCTTAGCTGGGGACGGAATCTACGAGCAGTACTTC
clone size: once
D gene: -
V gene: TRBV7-9
J gene: TRBJ2-7

CDR3 protein: CASTFNGELFF
CDR3 DNA: TGTGCCAGCACGTTCAACGGGGAGCTGTTTTTT
clone size: -
D gene: -
V gene: TRBV2
J gene: TRBJ2-2

CDR3 protein: CASSRTGDYGYTF
CDR3 DNA: TGTGCCAGCAGCCGTACAGGGGACTATGGCTACACCTTC
clone size: -
D gene: TRBD1
V gene: TRBV7-9
J gene: TRBJ1-2